Listed below are T cell receptor beta chains from one sample, sequenced in a study of blood T cell repertoires in COVID-19. Using immunoSEQ multiplex PCR, the repertoire was profiled, and TCRdb retains in-frame clones only, with some absent. Of about 140,000 clones detected, over 75% appear once; the ten largest clones hold around 1.9%. Sequencing was carried out using peripheral blood. All receptors come from a man aged 65 to 85 with acute or convalescent COVID-19. CDR3s include the opening cysteine and the closing phenylalanine or tryptophan. A D gene is named only where the DNA matches it firmly. Expanded clones are given a class, and other clones once, few, many or no size at all.

size,D,J,V,CDR3,DNA
-,TRBD1,TRBJ2-7,TRBV2,CASSERGLGDGEQYF,TGTGCCAGCAGTGAAAGGGGGCTGGGGGACGGCGAGCAGTACTTC
-,TRBD1,TRBJ1-1,TRBV9,CASSAGQGDTEAFF,TGTGCCAGCAGCGCAGGACAGGGAGACACTGAAGCTTTCTTT
few,-,TRBJ1-2,TRBV6-5,CASRNTDRPPYTF,TGTGCCAGCCGAAATACCGACAGACCACCTTACACCTTC
-,-,TRBJ2-2,TRBV7-6,CASSLGERGGTGELFF,TGTGCCAGCAGCTTAGGAGAGAGGGGAGGCACCGGGGAGCTGTTTTTT
-,-,TRBJ2-7,TRBV11-2,CASSSLGGGGYEQYF,TGTGCCAGCAGCTCCCTGGGGGGGGGCGGGTACGAGCAGTACTTC
-,TRBD1,TRBJ2-4,TRBV3-1/TRBV3-2,CASSARDRWNIQYF,TGTGCCAGCAGCGCCCGGGACAGATGGAACATTCAGTACTTC
few,-,TRBJ1-1,TRBV5-4,CASFADPWRGAFF,TGTGCCAGCTTTGCGGACCCCTGGAGGGGAGCTTTCTTT
-,-,TRBJ2-7,TRBV28,CASSLVLSYEQYF,TGTGCCAGCAGTTTAGTGCTATCCTACGAGCAGTACTTC
-,TRBD2,TRBJ2-5,TRBV5-6,CASSLGLAGGQETQYF,TGTGCCAGCAGCCTCGGACTAGCGGGGGGGCAAGAGACCCAGTACTTC
-,TRBD1,TRBJ1-1,TRBV14,CASSQWTGNMNTEAFF,TGTGCCAGCAGCCAGTGGACAGGGAACATGAACACTGAAGCTTTCTTT
-,TRBD1,TRBJ2-5,TRBV27,CASSLMARQGKNGETQYF,TGTGCCAGCAGTCTTATGGCCCGACAGGGGAAGAATGGAGAGACCCAGTACTTC
few,-,TRBJ1-2,TRBV5-5,CASSYWRRTTQDYGYTF,TGTGCCAGCAGCTATTGGAGACGGACTACCCAAGACTATGGCTACACCTTC
once,TRBD1,TRBJ1-3,TRBV28,CASSLTGAGNTIYF,TGTGCCAGCAGTTTGACAGGGGCAGGAAACACCATATATTTT
-,-,TRBJ2-5,TRBV2,CASTPPIQETQYF,TGTGCCAGCACACCACCTATCCAAGAGACCCAGTACTTC
-,TRBD1,TRBJ1-2,TRBV19,CASREGQGNGYTF,TGTGCCAGTAGGGAGGGACAGGGTAACGGCTACACCTTC
once,TRBD1,TRBJ2-7,TRBV4-1,CASSLLLGQVSSYEQYF,TGCGCCAGCAGCCTTTTGTTAGGACAGGTGAGCTCCTACGAGCAGTACTTC
-,TRBD2,TRBJ2-1,TRBV7-2,CASSPRPGSGSSYNEQFF,TGTGCCAGCAGCCCCCGACCAGGTAGCGGGAGCTCCTACAATGAGCAGTTCTTC
-,-,TRBJ1-1,TRBV19,CASTQTVLNTEAFF,TGTGCCAGTACCCAGACAGTGCTGAACACTGAAGCTTTCTTT
-,-,TRBJ1-5,TRBV2,CASSREGSNQPQHF,TGTGCCAGCAGTCGGGAGGGGAGCAATCAGCCCCAGCATTTT
few,TRBD2,TRBJ2-1,TRBV4-2,CASSPGLAFSDEQFF,TGTGCCAGCAGCCCGGGACTAGCGTTTAGCGATGAGCAGTTCTTC
-,TRBD1,TRBJ2-3,TRBV23-1,CAGIGQGNTDTQYF,TGCGCCGGCATCGGACAGGGGAACACAGATACGCAGTATTTT
-,-,TRBJ1-2,TRBV7-8,CASSLGGSRYGYTF,TGTGCCAGCAGCTTAGGAGGTTCTCGGTATGGCTACACCTTC
-,-,TRBJ2-7,TRBV5-6,CASSFAGQHYEQYF,TGTGCCAGCAGCTTTGCGGGACAGCACTACGAGCAGTACTTC
-,TRBD2,TRBJ2-7,TRBV7-2,CASSLGWGGGASYEQYF,TGTGCCAGCAGCTTAGGCTGGGGCGGGGGGGCCTCCTACGAGCAGTACTTC
-,TRBD1,TRBJ1-1,TRBV29-1,CSVVAGGGDTEAFF,TGCAGCGTTGTCGCAGGGGGCGGGGACACTGAAGCTTTCTTT
-,-,TRBJ1-4,TRBV18,CASSLQAPYEKLFF,TGTGCCAGCTCACTACAGGCCCCTTATGAAAAACTGTTTTTT
-,-,TRBJ1-3,TRBV19,CASSPRTEISGNTIYF,TGTGCCAGTAGTCCTAGGACAGAAATCTCTGGAAACACCATATATTTT
-,-,TRBJ2-1,TRBV7-8,CASSPTTPGLANNEQFF,TGTGCCAGCAGCCCAACGACCCCGGGACTCGCGAACAATGAGCAGTTCTTC
-,-,TRBJ1-3,TRBV7-9,CASSAGVSGNTIYF,TGTGCCAGCAGCGCGGGGGTTTCAGGAAACACCATATATTTT
-,TRBD2,TRBJ2-2,TRBV5-4,CASSLEPGRDTGELFF,TGTGCCAGCAGCTTGGAGCCAGGGAGGGACACCGGGGAGCTGTTTTTT
-,TRBD2,TRBJ2-7,TRBV15,CATSRAPGLATRSYEQYF,TGTGCCACCAGCAGAGCACCGGGACTAGCGACCCGCTCCTACGAGCAGTACTTC
-,TRBD2,TRBJ2-1,TRBV18,CASSPPKGTSGGNNEQFF,TGTGCCAGCTCACCACCAAAAGGGACTAGCGGGGGCAACAATGAGCAGTTCTTC
few,-,TRBJ1-6,TRBV7-9,CASSLEVRDQINSPLHF,TGTGCCAGCAGCTTAGAGGTCAGGGATCAAATAAACTCACCCCTCCACTTT
-,TRBD1,TRBJ2-2,TRBV11-3,CASSFDTGEPGELFF,TGTGCCAGCAGCTTCGATACAGGGGAACCCGGGGAGCTGTTTTTT
few,TRBD1,TRBJ2-5,TRBV7-6,CASSRQGTVLETQYF,TGTGCCAGCAGTCGACAGGGGACCGTGTTAGAGACCCAGTACTTC
-,-,TRBJ2-3,TRBV6-5,CASSYSQSSTDTQYF,TGTGCCAGCAGTTACTCGCAGTCTAGCACAGATACGCAGTATTTT
once,-,TRBJ1-5,TRBV6-4,CASSDSNEMGRGQPQHF,TGTGCCAGCAGTGACTCGAATGAGATGGGCAGGGGTCAGCCCCAGCATTTT
-,TRBD1,TRBJ1-1,TRBV7-9,CASSFPGQGNTEAFF,TGTGCCAGCAGCTTTCCGGGACAGGGCAACACTGAAGCTTTCTTT
-,-,TRBJ1-5,TRBV7-2,CASSLARGADQPQHF,TGTGCCAGCAGCCTTGCCCGGGGGGCCGATCAGCCCCAGCATTTT
-,-,TRBJ1-2,TRBV6-5,CASRRKRDSNYGYTF,TGTGCCAGCAGACGAAAACGCGACAGTAACTATGGCTACACCTTC
-,-,TRBJ1-5,TRBV7-9,CASSTTGNQPQHF,TGTGCCAGCAGCACCACAGGTAATCAGCCCCAGCATTTT
-,-,TRBJ1-1,TRBV6-1,CASSEPGRVTEAFF,TGTGCCAGCAGTGAACCTGGGAGGGTCACTGAAGCTTTCTTT
-,-,TRBJ2-3,TRBV30,CAWGSSTDTQYF,TGTGCCTGGGGGTCAAGCACAGATACGCAGTATTTT
-,-,TRBJ1-2,TRBV19,CASSTPGLFGYTF,TGTGCCAGTAGTACACCGGGTCTCTTTGGCTACACCTTC
-,TRBD1,TRBJ2-7,TRBV5-5,CASSFGTEAYEQYF,TGTGCCAGCAGCTTCGGGACAGAAGCCTACGAGCAGTACTTC
-,TRBD2,TRBJ2-7,TRBV6-6,CASSPKRGGLAGEQYF,TGTGCCAGCAGCCCAAAACGAGGGGGACTAGCAGGCGAGCAGTACTTC